The TCR beta chain under discussion was sequenced for a study of Tregs in tolerant kidney transplant recipients. General study findings and limits: The most relevant donor-specific Treg TCRbeta repertoire apparently came from expansion with activated donor B cells.

As concerns this clone: Its specificity is not known.

Libraries were prepared by immunoSEQ multiplex PCR; TCRdb keeps only in-frame clonotypes and omits some of them. The data show approximately 93,000 clones, over 85% seen once. CDR1 and CDR2 from the germline V gene are MNHEY and SVGAGI. This CDR3 spans 15 amino acids. Trimming shortened V by 5 bases and J by 1 base, and 12 bases separated the two germline ends. This specimen was CD4+ T cells from blood, taken before the transplant. The chain couples TRBV6-5 to TRBJ2-1; D might be TRBD2 (6 bases). This clonotype was sampled from a human donor who received a combined kidney and bone marrow transplant. The CDR3 sequence: CASSRLVRSYNEQFF. CDR3 in DNA: TGTGCCAGCAGTCGACTAGTGAGGTCCTACAATGAGCAGTTCTTC.